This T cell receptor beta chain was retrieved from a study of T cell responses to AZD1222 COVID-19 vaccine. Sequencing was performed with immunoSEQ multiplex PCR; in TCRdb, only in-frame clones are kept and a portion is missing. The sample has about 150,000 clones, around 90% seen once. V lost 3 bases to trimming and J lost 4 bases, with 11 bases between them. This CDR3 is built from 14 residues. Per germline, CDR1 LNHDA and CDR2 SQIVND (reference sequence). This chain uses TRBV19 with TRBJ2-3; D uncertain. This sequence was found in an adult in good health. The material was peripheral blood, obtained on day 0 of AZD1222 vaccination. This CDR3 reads CASSIQLNSDTQYF. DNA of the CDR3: TGTGCCAGTAGTATCCAACTAAACTCAGATACGCAGTATTTT.